These 10 T cell receptor beta chains were sequenced from one sample in a study of cytomegalovirus exposure and HLA in healthy donors. The primer mix had 60 Vbeta and 13 Jbeta primers. Profiling relied on immunoSEQ multiplex PCR, and the TCRdb table lists in-frame clones only, not all of them. The sample yields some 150,000 clones, 65% to 85% seen once. Sequencing was done on a sample of PBMCs. The receptors here all came from a woman between 35 and 50 years old in good health and CMV-seropositive.

The gene calls are TRBV28 and TRBJ1-2; 8 nucleotides match TRBD1. Germline V lookup: CDR1 MDHEN, CDR2 SYDVKM. The V gene end was trimmed by 5 bases and the J gene end by 3 bases; junction bases not matched to a gene: 2. This CDR3 is 13 amino acids long. CDR3 coding DNA: TGTGCCAGCAGTCAGGGGGCTGACTATGGCTACACCTTC. It specifies CASSQGADYGYTF.

The chain couples TRBV4-3 to TRBJ2-2; 10 bases match TRBD2. The CDR3 loop spans 18 amino acids. Germline lookup yields CDR1 LGHNA and CDR2 YSLEER. J gave up 3 bases and V 0 bases, and 7 bases lay outside the gene matches. The CDR3 sequence is CASSQEGVLAGDTGELFF. The CDR3 nucleotides read TGCGCCAGCAGCCAAGAGGGGGTGCTAGCGGGGGACACCGGGGAGCTGTTTTTT.

This clone was observed a single time. This rearrangement joins TRBV5-4 to TRBJ2-5; 10 positions agree with TRBD2. Germline lookup yields CDR1 SGHNT and CDR2 YYREEE (reference sequence). J was trimmed by 0 bases and V by 0 bases; bases with no gene match: 8. This CDR3 has 18 amino acids. CDR3 bases: TGTGCCAGCAGCTTGGGGGTTCTAACTAGCGGGGACCAAGAGACCCAGTACTTC. Its protein is CASSLGVLTSGDQETQYF.

CDR3 in DNA: TGTGCCACCAGCAGGGGACAGTTAAATGAAAAACTGTTTTTT. This gives the protein CATSRGQLNEKLFF. The rearrangement links TRBV15 to TRBJ1-4, with 7 bases fitting TRBD1. The V gene end was trimmed by 3 bases and the J gene end by 5 bases; junction bases not matched to a gene: 3. The CDR3 is 14 amino acids. CDR1 is LNHNV and CDR2 is YYDKDF in the germline V gene (reference sequence).

This rearrangement joins TRBV7-8 to TRBJ2-1; 8 nucleotides match TRBD2. CDR3 length: 15 amino acids. Germline CDR1 reads SGHVS; CDR2 reads FQNEAQ. Trimming cost V 1 base and J 3 bases; bases outside gene matches: 2. The CDR3 bases are TGTGCCAGCAGCTTAGGGACTAGCAACTACAATGAGCAGTTCTTC. Its protein is CASSLGTSNYNEQFF.

The V and J genes are TRBV28 and TRBJ2-3; maybe TRBD2 (5 bases). This CDR3 comprises 14 residues. Germline CDR1 reads MDHEN; CDR2 reads SYDVKM. The CDR3 coding sequence is TGTGCTACGGAAGCGAGCGGTAGCACAGATACGCAGTATTTT. Residues: CATEASGSTDTQYF. Full variable domain (remainder filled in from reference TRBV28 and TRBJ2-3): DVKVTQSSRYLVKRTGEKVFLECVQDMDHENMFWYRQDPGLGLRLIYFSYDVKMKEKGDIPEGYSVSREKKERFSLILESASTNQTSMYLCATEASGSTDTQYFGPGTRLTVL.

The V gene is TRBV5-1, the J gene TRBJ1-2, with D perhaps TRBD1 (5 bases). CDR1 is SGHRS and CDR2 is YFSETQ in the germline V gene. The CDR3 runs to 13 residues. The V end was cut by 0 bases, the J end by 6 bases, with 9 bases between. In nucleotides, the CDR3 is TGCGCCAGCAGCTTGGGCGGGACGGATGGCTACACCTTC. Amino acid sequence: CASSLGGTDGYTF.

This chain links TRBV7-3 with TRBJ1-1; possible D gene TRBD1, 5 bases. V was clipped by 5 bases and J by 1 base, with 8 bases between them. The CDR3 totals 13 residues. Germline V gene sequence: CDR1 SGHTA, CDR2 FQGTGA. In nucleotides, the CDR3 is TGTGCCAGCAGCCAGGACACGAACACTGAAGCTTTCTTT. This codes for CASSQDTNTEAFF.

The J gene is TRBJ2-1, the V gene TRBV19; possibly TRBD1 for D (6 bases). This CDR3 comprises 13 residues. The V gene lost 8 bases and the J gene lost 9 bases, with 17 bases spanning the gap. Germline V lookup: CDR1 LNHDA, CDR2 SQIVND (reference sequence). As DNA, the CDR3 is TGTGCCAGTTCCCTGGACAGCCTGGGTGAGCAGTTCTTC. Protein product: CASSLDSLGEQFF.

The CDR3 DNA is TGTGCCAGCAGCGCAGGCCGTAATCAGCCCCAGCATTTT. Protein: CASSAGRNQPQHF. V gene TRBV7-9 combines with J gene TRBJ1-5; D uncertain. The V gene lost 5 bases and the J gene lost 4 bases, with 9 bases spanning the gap. CDR1 SEHNR and CDR2 FQNEAQ come from the germline V gene (reference sequence). The CDR3 has 13 residues.